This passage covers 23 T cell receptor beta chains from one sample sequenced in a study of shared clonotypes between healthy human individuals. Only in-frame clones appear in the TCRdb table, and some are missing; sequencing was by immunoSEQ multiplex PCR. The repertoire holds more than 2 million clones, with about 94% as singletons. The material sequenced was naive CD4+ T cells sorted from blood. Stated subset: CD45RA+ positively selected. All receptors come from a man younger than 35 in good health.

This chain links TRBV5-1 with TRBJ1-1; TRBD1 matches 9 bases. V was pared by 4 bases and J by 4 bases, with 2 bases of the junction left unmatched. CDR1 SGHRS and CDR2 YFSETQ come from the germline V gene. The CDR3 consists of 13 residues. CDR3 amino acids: CASSRDRATEAFF. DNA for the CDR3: TGCGCCAGCAGCCGGGACAGGGCCACTGAAGCTTTCTTT.

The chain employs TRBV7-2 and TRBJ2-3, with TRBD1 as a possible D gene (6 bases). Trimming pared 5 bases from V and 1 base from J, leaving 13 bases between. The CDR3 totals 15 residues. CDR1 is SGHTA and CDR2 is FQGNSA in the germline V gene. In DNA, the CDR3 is TGTGCCAGCAGCCCGGGGTGGGGGCGCACAGATACGCAGTATTTT. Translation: CASSPGWGRTDTQYF. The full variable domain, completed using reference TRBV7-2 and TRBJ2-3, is GAGVSQSPSNKVTEKGKDVELRCDPISGHTALYWYRQSLGQGLEFLIYFQGNSAPDKSGLPSDRFSAERTGGSVSTLTIQRTQQEDSAVYLCASSPGWGRTDTQYFGPGTRLTVL.

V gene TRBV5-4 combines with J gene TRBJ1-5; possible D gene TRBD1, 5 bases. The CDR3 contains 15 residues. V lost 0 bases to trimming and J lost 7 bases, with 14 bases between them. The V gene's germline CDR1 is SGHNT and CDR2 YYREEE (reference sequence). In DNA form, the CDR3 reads TGTGCCAGCAGCTTGGTCCCAGGGCCAGAACAGCCCCAGCATTTT. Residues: CASSLVPGPEQPQHF.

The CDR3 coding sequence is TGTGCCAGCAGCCAGATGTCAGGGGGCGAGCAGTTCTTC. Translated, it gives CASSQMSGGEQFF. The chain combines TRBV7-2 with TRBJ2-1; 8 nucleotides align to TRBD1. This CDR3 is built from 13 residues. Germline V lookup: CDR1 SGHTA, CDR2 FQGNSA. After removal of 5 bases from V and 10 bases from J, the junction contained 7 bases not matched to a gene.

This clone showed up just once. The CDR3 nucleotides are TGTGCCAGCAGTAAACCGATCCCCTTGGGGTCTGGCTACACCTTC. Its translation is CASSKPIPLGSGYTF. The chain combines TRBV5-4 with TRBJ1-2; D is undetermined. CDR3 size: 15 residues. V gave up 5 bases and J gave up 7 bases, with 21 bases separating them. CDR1 and CDR2 from the germline V gene are SGHNT and YYREEE (reference sequence). The complete variable domain, with remaining parts taken from reference TRBV5-4 and TRBJ1-2, reads ETGVTQSPTHLIKTRGQQVTLRCSSQSGHNTVSWYQQALGQGPQFIFQYYREEENGRGNFPPRFSGLQFPNYSSELNVNALELDDSALYLCASSKPIPLGSGYTFGSGTRLTVV.

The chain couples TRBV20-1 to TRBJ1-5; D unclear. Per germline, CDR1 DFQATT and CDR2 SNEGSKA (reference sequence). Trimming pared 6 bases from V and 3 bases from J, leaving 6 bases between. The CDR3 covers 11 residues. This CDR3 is CSARFNQPQHF. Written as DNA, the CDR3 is TGCAGTGCGCGATTCAATCAGCCCCAGCATTTT.

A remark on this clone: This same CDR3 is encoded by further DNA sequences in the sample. In nucleotides, the CDR3 is TGTGCCAGCAGTGAGACAGCTAATCAGCCCCAGCATTTT. It is translated as CASSETANQPQHF. The chain uses TRBV6-1 and TRBJ1-5; a possible D gene is TRBD1 (5 bases). Trimming removed 3 bases at V and 4 bases at J, with 7 bases between. The CDR3 is 13 residues long. Germline V lookup: CDR1 MNHNS, CDR2 SASEGT.

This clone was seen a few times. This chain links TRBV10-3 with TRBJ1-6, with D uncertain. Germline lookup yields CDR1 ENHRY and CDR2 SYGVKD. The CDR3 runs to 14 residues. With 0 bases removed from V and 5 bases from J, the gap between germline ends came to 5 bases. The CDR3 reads CAISESRDNSPLHF. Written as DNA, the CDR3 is TGTGCCATCAGTGAGTCGAGGGATAATTCACCCCTCCACTTT.

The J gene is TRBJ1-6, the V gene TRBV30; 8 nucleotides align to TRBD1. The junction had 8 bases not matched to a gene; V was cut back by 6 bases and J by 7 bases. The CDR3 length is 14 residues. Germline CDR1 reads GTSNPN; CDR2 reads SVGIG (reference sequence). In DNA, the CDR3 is TGTGCCTGCCGGACAGGGTCGGGCAATTCACCCCTCCACTTT. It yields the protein CACRTGSGNSPLHF.

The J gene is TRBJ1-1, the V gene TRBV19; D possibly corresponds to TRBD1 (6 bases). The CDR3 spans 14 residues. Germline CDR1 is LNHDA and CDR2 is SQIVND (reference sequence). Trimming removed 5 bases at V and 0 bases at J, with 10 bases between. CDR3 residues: CASSAQGVNTEAFF. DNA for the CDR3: TGTGCCAGTAGTGCACAGGGTGTGAACACTGAAGCTTTCTTT. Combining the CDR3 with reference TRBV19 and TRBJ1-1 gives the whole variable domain DGGITQSPKYLFRKEGQNVTLSCEQNLNHDAMYWYRQDPGQGLRLIYYSQIVNDFQKGDIAEGYSVSREKKESFPLTVTSAQKNPTAFYLCASSAQGVNTEAFFGQGTRLTVV.

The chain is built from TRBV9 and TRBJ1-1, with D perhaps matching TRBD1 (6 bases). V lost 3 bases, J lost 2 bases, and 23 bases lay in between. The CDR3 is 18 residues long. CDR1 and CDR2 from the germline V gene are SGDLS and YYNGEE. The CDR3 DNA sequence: TGTGCCAGCAGCGCCCACCTAGCCCCCCCAGGGGATAACACTGAAGCTTTCTTT. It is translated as CASSAHLAPPGDNTEAFF. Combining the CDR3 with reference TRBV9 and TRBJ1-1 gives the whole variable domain DSGVTQTPKHLITATGQRVTLRCSPRSGDLSVYWYQQSLDQGLQFLIQYYNGEERAKGNILERFSAQQFPDLHSELNLSSLELGDSALYFCASSAHLAPPGDNTEAFFGQGTRLTVV.

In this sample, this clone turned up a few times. The CDR3 is CASSQTGNTEAFF. Written as DNA, the CDR3 is TGCGCCAGCAGCCAGACGGGGAACACTGAAGCTTTCTTT. The V gene is TRBV4-1, the J gene TRBJ1-1; D uncertain. The CDR3 is 13 amino acids. Germline-derived CDR1 and CDR2 are MGHRA and YSYEKL. The V end lost 3 bases, the J end lost 1 base, and 6 bases lay between the germline ends.

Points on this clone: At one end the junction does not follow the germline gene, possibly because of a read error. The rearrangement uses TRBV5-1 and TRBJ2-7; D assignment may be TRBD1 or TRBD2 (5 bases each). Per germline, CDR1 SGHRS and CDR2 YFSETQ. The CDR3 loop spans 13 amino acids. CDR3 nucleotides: TGCGCCAGCAGCTTGGATGGGACGCCGGCCCCGACCTTC. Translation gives CASSLDGTPAPTF.

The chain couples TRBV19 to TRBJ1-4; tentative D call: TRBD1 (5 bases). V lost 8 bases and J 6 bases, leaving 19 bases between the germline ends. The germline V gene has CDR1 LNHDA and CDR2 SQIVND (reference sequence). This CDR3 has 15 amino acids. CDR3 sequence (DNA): TGTGCCAGTTCCCAGAACCGGCCGGGGGATGAAAAACTGTTTTTT. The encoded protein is CASSQNRPGDEKLFF.

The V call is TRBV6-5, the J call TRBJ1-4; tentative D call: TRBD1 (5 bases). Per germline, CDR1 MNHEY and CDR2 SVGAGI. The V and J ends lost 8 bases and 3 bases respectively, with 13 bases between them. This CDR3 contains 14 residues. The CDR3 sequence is CASQGPGANEKLFF. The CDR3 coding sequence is TGTGCCAGCCAGGGACCGGGGGCTAATGAAAAACTGTTTTTT.

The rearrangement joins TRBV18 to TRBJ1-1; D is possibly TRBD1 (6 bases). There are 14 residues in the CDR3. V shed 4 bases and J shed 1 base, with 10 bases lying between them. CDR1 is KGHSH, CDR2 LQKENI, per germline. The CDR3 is CASSLQGGNTEAFF. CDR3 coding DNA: TGTGCCAGCTCACTACAGGGTGGGAACACTGAAGCTTTCTTT.

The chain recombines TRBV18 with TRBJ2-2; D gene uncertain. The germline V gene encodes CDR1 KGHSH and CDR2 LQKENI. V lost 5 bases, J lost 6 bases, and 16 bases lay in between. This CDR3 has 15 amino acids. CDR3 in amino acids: CASSSSPQEAGELFF. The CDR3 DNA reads TGTGCCAGCTCATCATCCCCCCAAGAGGCCGGGGAGCTGTTTTTT.

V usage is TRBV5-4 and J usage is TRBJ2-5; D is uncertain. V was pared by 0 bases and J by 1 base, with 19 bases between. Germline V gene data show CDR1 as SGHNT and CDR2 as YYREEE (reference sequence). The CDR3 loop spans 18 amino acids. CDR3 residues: CASSLAAIGFRVQETQYF. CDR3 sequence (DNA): TGTGCCAGCAGCTTGGCCGCAATTGGGTTTAGGGTCCAAGAGACCCAGTACTTC.

CDR3 loop: CAITRALYNSPLHF. CDR3 sequence (DNA): TGTGCCATCACCAGGGCTCTATATAATTCACCCCTCCACTTT. The J gene is TRBJ1-6, the V gene TRBV10-3; D is possibly TRBD1 (5 bases). V was shortened by 7 bases and J by 4 bases, with 11 bases between the two germline ends. Germline V gene data show CDR1 as ENHRY and CDR2 as SYGVKD. This CDR3 has 14 residues.

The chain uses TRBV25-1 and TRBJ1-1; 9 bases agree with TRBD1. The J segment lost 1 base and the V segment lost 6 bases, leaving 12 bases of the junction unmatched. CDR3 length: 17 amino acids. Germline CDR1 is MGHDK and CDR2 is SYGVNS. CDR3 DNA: TGTGCCAGCAGCCCTCATTCGGGACAGGGTGGGAACACTGAAGCTTTCTTT. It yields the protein CASSPHSGQGGNTEAFF.

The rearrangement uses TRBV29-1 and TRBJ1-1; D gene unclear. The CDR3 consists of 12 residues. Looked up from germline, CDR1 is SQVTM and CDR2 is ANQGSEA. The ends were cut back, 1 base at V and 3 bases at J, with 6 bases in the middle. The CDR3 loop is CSVEGAYTEAFF. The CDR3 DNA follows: TGCAGCGTTGAAGGCGCTTACACTGAAGCTTTCTTT.

The CDR3 sequence: CASSLWGQGEYGYTF. The CDR3 nucleotides are TGTGCCAGCAGTTTATGGGGACAGGGGGAATATGGCTACACCTTC. This rearrangement joins TRBV28 to TRBJ1-2; 11 positions agree with TRBD1. With 0 bases clipped from V and 5 bases from J, the junction kept 2 bases outside the gene matches. The germline V gene has CDR1 MDHEN and CDR2 SYDVKM. The CDR3 consists of 15 residues.

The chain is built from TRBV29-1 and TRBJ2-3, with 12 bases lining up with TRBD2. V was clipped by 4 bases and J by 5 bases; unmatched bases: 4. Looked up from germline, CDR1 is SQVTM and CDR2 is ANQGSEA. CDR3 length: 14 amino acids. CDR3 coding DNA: TGCAGCGTTGGACTAGCGGGAGTAGGAGATACGCAGTATTTT. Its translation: CSVGLAGVGDTQYF.